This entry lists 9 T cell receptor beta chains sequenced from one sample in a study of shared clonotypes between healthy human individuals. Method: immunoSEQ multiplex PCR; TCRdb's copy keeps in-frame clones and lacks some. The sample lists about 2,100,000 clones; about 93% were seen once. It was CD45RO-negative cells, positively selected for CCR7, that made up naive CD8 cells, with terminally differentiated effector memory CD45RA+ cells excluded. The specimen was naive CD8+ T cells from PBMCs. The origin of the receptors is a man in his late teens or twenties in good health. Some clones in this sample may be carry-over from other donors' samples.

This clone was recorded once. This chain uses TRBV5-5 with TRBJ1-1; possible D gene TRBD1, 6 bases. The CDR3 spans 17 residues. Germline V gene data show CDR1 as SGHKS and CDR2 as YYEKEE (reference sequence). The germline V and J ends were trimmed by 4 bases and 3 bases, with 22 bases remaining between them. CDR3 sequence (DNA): TGTGCCAGCAGCCGTTGGTTGGCAGGGGAAACGGACACTGAAGCTTTCTTT. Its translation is CASSRWLAGETDTEAFF.

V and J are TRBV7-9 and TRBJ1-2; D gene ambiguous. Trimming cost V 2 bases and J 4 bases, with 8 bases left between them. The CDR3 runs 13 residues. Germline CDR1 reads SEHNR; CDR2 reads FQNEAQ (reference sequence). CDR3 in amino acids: CASSLYDSYGYTF. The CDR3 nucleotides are TGTGCCAGCAGCTTATATGATAGCTATGGCTACACCTTC.

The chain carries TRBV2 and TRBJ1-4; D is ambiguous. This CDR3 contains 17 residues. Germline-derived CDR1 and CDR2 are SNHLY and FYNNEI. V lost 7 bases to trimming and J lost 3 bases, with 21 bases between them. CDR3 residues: CASMSLEGLGANEKLFF. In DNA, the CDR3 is TGTGCCAGCATGAGTCTGGAGGGTCTCGGAGCTAATGAAAAACTGTTTTTT.

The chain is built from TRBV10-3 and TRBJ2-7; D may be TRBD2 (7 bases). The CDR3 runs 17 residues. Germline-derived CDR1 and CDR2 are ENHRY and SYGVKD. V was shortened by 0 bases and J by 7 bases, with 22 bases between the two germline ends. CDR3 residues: CAISESRRGPLGIEQYF. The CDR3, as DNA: TGTGCCATCAGTGAGTCGAGGCGGGGGCCCTTGGGTATAGAGCAGTACTTC.

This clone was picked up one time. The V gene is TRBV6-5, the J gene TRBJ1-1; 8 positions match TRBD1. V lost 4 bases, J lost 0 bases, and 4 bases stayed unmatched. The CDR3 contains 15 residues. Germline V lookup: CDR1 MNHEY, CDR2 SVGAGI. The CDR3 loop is CASSLTGAMNTEAFF. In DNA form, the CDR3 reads TGTGCCAGCAGTTTGACAGGGGCGATGAACACTGAAGCTTTCTTT.

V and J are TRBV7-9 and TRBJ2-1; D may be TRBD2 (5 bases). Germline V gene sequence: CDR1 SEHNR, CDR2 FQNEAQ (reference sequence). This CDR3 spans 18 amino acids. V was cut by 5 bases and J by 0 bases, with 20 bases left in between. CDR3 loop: CASSPTPRVATSYNEQFF. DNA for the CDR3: TGTGCCAGCAGCCCAACACCCCGAGTAGCGACCTCCTACAATGAGCAGTTCTTC. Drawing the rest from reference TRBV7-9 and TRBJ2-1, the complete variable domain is DTGVSQNPRHKITKRGQNVTFRCDPISEHNRLYWYRQTLGQGPEFLTYFQNEAQLEKSRLLSDRFSAERPKGSFSTLEIQRTEQGDSAMYLCASSPTPRVATSYNEQFFGPGTRLTVL.

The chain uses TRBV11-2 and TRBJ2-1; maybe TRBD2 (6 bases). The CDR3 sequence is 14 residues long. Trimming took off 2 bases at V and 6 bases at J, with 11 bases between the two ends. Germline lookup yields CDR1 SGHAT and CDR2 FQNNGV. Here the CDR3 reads CASSLPGVGNEQFF. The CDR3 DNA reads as TGTGCCAGCAGCTTACCGGGAGTGGGCAATGAGCAGTTCTTC.

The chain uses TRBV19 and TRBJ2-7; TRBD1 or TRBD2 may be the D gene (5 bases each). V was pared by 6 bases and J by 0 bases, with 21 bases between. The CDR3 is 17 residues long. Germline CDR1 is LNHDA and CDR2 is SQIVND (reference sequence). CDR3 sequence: CASSLDREGPASYEQYF. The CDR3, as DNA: TGTGCCAGTAGCCTTGACCGCGAGGGGCCCGCCTCCTACGAGCAGTACTTC.

The CDR3 DNA follows: TGTGCCAGCAGCTCCTCTTTGGCTAGCTCTCCAACTCTCTACGAGCAGTACTTC. Its protein is CASSSSLASSPTLYEQYF. V usage is TRBV7-8 and J usage is TRBJ2-7, with D possibly being TRBD2 (5 bases). The CDR3 contains 18 residues. The germline V and J ends were trimmed by 4 bases and 3 bases, with 25 bases remaining between them. Germline V gene lookup returns CDR1 SGHVS and CDR2 FQNEAQ.